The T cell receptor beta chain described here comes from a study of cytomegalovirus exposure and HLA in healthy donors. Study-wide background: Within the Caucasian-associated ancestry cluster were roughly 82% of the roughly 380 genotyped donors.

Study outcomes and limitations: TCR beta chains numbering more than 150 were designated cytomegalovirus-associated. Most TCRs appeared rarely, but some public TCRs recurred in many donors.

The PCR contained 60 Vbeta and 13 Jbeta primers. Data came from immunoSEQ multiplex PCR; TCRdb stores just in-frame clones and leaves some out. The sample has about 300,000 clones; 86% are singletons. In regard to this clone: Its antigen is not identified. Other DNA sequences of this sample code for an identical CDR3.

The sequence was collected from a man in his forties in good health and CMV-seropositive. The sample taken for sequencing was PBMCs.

This chain's CDR3 is CASSPGQGQETQYF. The CDR3 DNA is TGTGCCAGCTCACCGGGACAGGGGCAAGAGACCCAGTACTTC. The rearrangement joins TRBV18 to TRBJ2-5; TRBD1 matches 10 bases. Germline values: CDR1 KGHSH, CDR2 LQKENI. The CDR3 has 14 amino acids. V was pared by 3 bases and J by 2 bases, with 0 bases of the junction left unmatched.